A selection of T cell receptor beta chains follows, all from one sample in a study of T cells after yellow fever vaccination. From the 5' RACE reads, TCRdb called clonotypes with MiXCR, one entry per CDR3 protein. The data hold a few hundred thousand distinct CDR3 sequences, with more than 6.5% observed a single time. Sequenced here: CD4+ T cells sorted from PBMCs, sampled on the day of the yellow fever booster vaccination. The receptor set was obtained from a man aged 25-40 years who received the YFV17D yellow fever vaccine. The CDR3 runs from the conserved cysteine through the conserved F or W. D genes are given only for firm matches. The listing skips clone size in some rows; elsewhere it reads once, few, many or a size class.

J gene: TRBJ2-2
D gene: NA
V gene: TRBV15
clone size: many
CDR3 length: 15
CDR3 protein: CATRRGISNTGELFF
CDR3 DNA: TGTGCCACCAGAAGGGGGATTTCGAACACCGGGGAGCTGTTTTTT

J gene: TRBJ1-1
D gene: TRBD1
V gene: TRBV5-1
clone size: few
CDR3 length: 13
CDR3 protein: CASSRTGDTEAFF
CDR3 DNA: TGCGCCAGCAGCCGGACAGGGGACACTGAAGCTTTCTTT

J gene: TRBJ2-1
D gene: TRBD2
V gene: TRBV20-1
clone size: many
CDR3 length: 18
CDR3 protein: CSARGLAGDLSSYNEQFF
CDR3 DNA: TGCAGTGCTAGGGGACTAGCGGGAGATCTCAGCTCCTACAATGAGCAGTTCTTC

J gene: TRBJ1-1
D gene: NA
V gene: TRBV20-1
clone size: NA
CDR3 length: 12
CDR3 protein: CRGDEMNTEAFF
CDR3 DNA: TGCAGGGGGGACGAGATGAACACTGAAGCTTTCTTT

J gene: TRBJ2-1
D gene: NA
V gene: TRBV5-1
clone size: NA
CDR3 length: 13
CDR3 protein: CASSSNGYNEQFF
CDR3 DNA: TGCGCCAGCTCCTCTAATGGATACAATGAGCAGTTCTTC

J gene: TRBJ1-1
D gene: NA
V gene: TRBV20-1
clone size: many
CDR3 length: 12
CDR3 protein: CSALGRNTEAFF
CDR3 DNA: TGCAGTGCTCTGGGCCGGAACACTGAAGCTTTCTTT

J gene: TRBJ1-2
D gene: TRBD1
V gene: TRBV12-3/TRBV12-4
clone size: few
CDR3 length: 14
CDR3 protein: CASSRTGINYGYTF
CDR3 DNA: TGTGCCAGCAGTCGGACAGGGATTAACTATGGCTACACCTTC

J gene: TRBJ2-3
D gene: NA
V gene: TRBV24-1
clone size: few
CDR3 length: 15
CDR3 protein: CATSGPGQSTDTQYF
CDR3 DNA: TGTGCCACCAGTGGACCGGGACAAAGCACAGATACGCAGTATTTT

J gene: TRBJ1-1
D gene: NA
V gene: TRBV20-1
clone size: many
CDR3 length: 14
CDR3 protein: CSARIGGGDTEAFF
CDR3 DNA: TGCAGTGCTAGGATAGGGGGTGGGGACACTGAAGCTTTCTTT

J gene: TRBJ2-7
D gene: TRBD2
V gene: TRBV4-2
clone size: many
CDR3 length: 17
CDR3 protein: CASSQNLAGVASYEQYF
CDR3 DNA: TGTGCCAGCAGCCAAAATTTAGCGGGAGTGGCATCCTACGAGCAGTACTTC

J gene: TRBJ1-6
D gene: NA
V gene: TRBV21-1
clone size: many
CDR3 length: 16
CDR3 protein: CASSKGPRGYNSPLHF
CDR3 DNA: TGTGCCAGCAGCAAAGGTCCTCGGGGTTATAATTCACCCCTCCACTTT

J gene: TRBJ2-1
D gene: NA
V gene: TRBV11-1
clone size: NA
CDR3 length: 18
CDR3 protein: CASSLKPAPPVIYNEQFF
CDR3 DNA: TGTGCCAGCAGCTTAAAGCCCGCCCCACCCGTTATATACAATGAGCAGTTCTTC

J gene: TRBJ1-2
D gene: TRBD1
V gene: TRBV7-9
clone size: few
CDR3 length: 14
CDR3 protein: CASSRGQGPYGYTF
CDR3 DNA: TGTGCCAGCAGCAGGGGACAGGGCCCCTATGGCTACACCTTC

J gene: TRBJ2-1
D gene: NA
V gene: TRBV5-1
clone size: NA
CDR3 length: 13
CDR3 protein: CASSFPGYGEQFF
CDR3 DNA: TGCGCCAGCAGCTTTCCGGGATACGGCGAGCAGTTCTTC

J gene: TRBJ2-7
D gene: TRBD1
V gene: TRBV5-6
clone size: NA
CDR3 length: 13
CDR3 protein: CASRKQGNNEQYF
CDR3 DNA: TGTGCCAGCAGAAAACAGGGGAACAACGAGCAGTACTTC

J gene: TRBJ2-3
D gene: NA
V gene: TRBV29-1
clone size: many
CDR3 length: 13
CDR3 protein: CSLGPGATDTQYF
CDR3 DNA: TGCAGCCTGGGGCCAGGGGCCACAGATACGCAGTATTTT

J gene: TRBJ2-4
D gene: NA
V gene: TRBV5-8
clone size: few
CDR3 length: 13
CDR3 protein: CASSLGQKNIQYF
CDR3 DNA: TGTGCCAGCAGCTTGGGCCAAAAAAACATTCAGTACTTC

J gene: TRBJ1-2
D gene: NA
V gene: TRBV3-1
clone size: NA
CDR3 length: 14
CDR3 protein: CASSQSADMYGYTF
CDR3 DNA: TGTGCCAGCAGCCAATCCGCCGACATGTATGGCTACACCTTC

J gene: TRBJ2-1
D gene: TRBD1
V gene: TRBV3-1
clone size: few
CDR3 length: 19
CDR3 protein: CASSQVPGGFRTPYNEQFF
CDR3 DNA: TGTGCCAGCAGCCAAGTCCCAGGGGGCTTTAGGACTCCCTACAATGAGCAGTTCTTC

J gene: TRBJ2-1
D gene: TRBD2
V gene: TRBV6-1
clone size: NA
CDR3 length: 16
CDR3 protein: CASRGLAGDSYNQKFF
CDR3 DNA: TGTGCCAGCAGGGGGCTAGCGGGAGACTCCTACAATCAGAAGTTCTTC

J gene: TRBJ2-7
D gene: TRBD1
V gene: TRBV10-3
clone size: NA
CDR3 length: 13
CDR3 protein: CAISRDRGYEQYF
CDR3 DNA: TGTGCCATCAGTCGGGACAGGGGTTACGAGCAGTACTTC

J gene: TRBJ2-5
D gene: TRBD1
V gene: TRBV28
clone size: few
CDR3 length: 15
CDR3 protein: CASNERGQNHETQYF
CDR3 DNA: TGTGCCAGCAACGAGAGGGGACAGAACCATGAGACCCAGTACTTC